This T cell receptor (beta chain) was retrieved from a study of OX40 agonist ivuxolimab in advanced cancers. Study summary: Those enrolled were about 82% male, with a mean age of around 55 years and ages from about 20 to 85.

Data came from immunoSEQ multiplex PCR; TCRdb stores just in-frame clones and leaves some out. The sample records approximately 12,000 clones, approximately 70% being singletons. Germline-derived CDR1 and CDR2 are LNHDA and SQIVND (reference sequence). The V and J ends lost 3 bases and 0 bases respectively, with 9 bases between them. The length of the CDR3 is 15 residues. This clonotype was obtained from an adult with an advanced solid tumor such as melanoma, head and neck, liver or kidney cancer. This chain links TRBV19 with TRBJ2-1, with a weak D call TRBD1 (5 bases). The sample was CD4+ or CD8+ T cells sorted from blood, taken in a trial of the OX40 agonist ivuxolimab. The CDR3 region is CASSMGPGSYNEQFF. In nucleotides, the CDR3 is TGTGCCAGTAGTATGGGGCCAGGCTCCTACAATGAGCAGTTCTTC.